The TCR beta chain under discussion was sequenced for a study of shared clonotypes between healthy human individuals. Study results and limitations: It was expected that sequencing depth would affect clonotype sharing among donors.

On this clone itself: The antigen remains unidentified.

Clones were read by immunoSEQ multiplex PCR, and TCRdb kept only the in-frame ones, dropping some. The sample includes around 990,000 clones, 60% to 85% seen only once; the top ten take roughly 0.82%. Specimen: memory CD4+ T cells from PBMCs. Subset specified: CD45RA-negative fraction. The sequence was obtained from a young man in good health. Some clones in this sample may be carry-over from other donors' samples.

Here the CDR3 DNA reads TGTGCCAGCTCATCAAACAGGGGCCTCTCTGGGGCCAACGTCCTGACTTTC. Translated, it gives CASSSNRGLSGANVLTF. This chain links TRBV18 with TRBJ2-6, with TRBD1 matching 7 bases. The V segment lost 5 bases and the J segment 0 bases; nucleotides outside the gene matches: 7. Germline V gene sequence: CDR1 KGHSH, CDR2 LQKENI. The CDR3 consists of 17 residues. Complete variable domain (other parts from reference TRBV18 and TRBJ2-6): NAGVMQNPRHLVRRRGQEARLRCSPMKGHSHVYWYRQLPEEGLKFMVYLQKENIIDESGMPKERFSAEFPKEGPSILRIQQVVRGDSAAYFCASSSNRGLSGANVLTFGAGSRLTVL.